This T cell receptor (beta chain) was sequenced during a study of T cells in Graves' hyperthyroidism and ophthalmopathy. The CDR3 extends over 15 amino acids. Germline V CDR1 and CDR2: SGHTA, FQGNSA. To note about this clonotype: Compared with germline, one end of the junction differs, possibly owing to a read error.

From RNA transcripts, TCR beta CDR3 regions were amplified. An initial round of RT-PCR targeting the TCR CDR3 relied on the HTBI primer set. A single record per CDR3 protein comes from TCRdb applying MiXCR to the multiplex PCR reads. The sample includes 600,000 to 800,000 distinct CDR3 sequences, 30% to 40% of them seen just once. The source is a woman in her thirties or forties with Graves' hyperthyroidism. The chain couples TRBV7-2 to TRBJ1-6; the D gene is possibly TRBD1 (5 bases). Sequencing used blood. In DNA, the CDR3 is TGCGCCAGCAGCTCCCGGGACCCCTATTATTCACCCCTCCACTTT. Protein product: CASSSRDPYYSPLHF.